The T cell receptor beta chain described here comes from a study of neurological immune-mediated disorders. For the study at large: Among 35 or so multiple sclerosis patients, about 31 were relapsing-remitting and 3 were secondary progressive. Notes on the study in general: No CDR3 amino acid sequences recurred among expanded clones across subjects, suggesting private repertoires in all groups.

The germline CDR1 and CDR2 sequences are SGHTA and FQGTGA. The V end was cut by 4 bases, the J end by 4 bases, with 13 bases between. The CDR3 runs 15 residues. The sample holds many counts of this clonotype. Its antigen is as yet unknown. cDNA was made by 5'RACE with 10-nucleotide random UMIs. Every sequencing run produced over 160 million TCR-beta sequences that came from 15-18 subjects. MiXCR, run by TCRdb on the 5' RACE reads, gives a single entry per CDR3 protein. The sample consists of roughly 88,000 distinct CDR3 sequences, approximately 3.5% of them appearing once. The chain combines TRBV7-3 with TRBJ2-2; D is perhaps TRBD2 (5 bases). The sample was PBMCs. The TCR sequence derives from a woman between 45 and 65 years old with multiple sclerosis. CDR3 sequence reads: CASSSSSGLTGELFF. DNA of the CDR3: TGTGCCAGCAGCTCCTCGAGCGGCCTCACCGGGGAGCTGTTTTTT.